Sequencing of this T cell receptor beta chain was carried out in a study of T cells after yellow fever vaccination. Conversion of TCR transcripts into cDNA relied on 5'RACE template switching, which added a universal primer site and UMIs. From the 5' RACE reads, TCRdb called clonotypes with MiXCR, one entry per CDR3 protein. The sample carries about 75,000 distinct CDR3 sequences, 7.3% recorded once. V was trimmed by 0 bases and J by 3 bases, leaving 11 bases between them. The CDR3 is 15 residues long. The V gene's germline CDR1 is SEHNR and CDR2 FQNEAQ (reference sequence). The study, taken as a whole, reports: Post-booster samples contained most primary-vaccination clones (approximately 95% CD4, around 88% CD8). It was the secondary response that reached its peak faster, day 5 versus 15, but it was weaker.

In its sample, this clonotype was seen a few times. Its antigen is not identified. The starting material was CD8+ T cells sorted from PBMCs, obtained roughly 10 days after the first yellow fever vaccination. V usage is TRBV7-9 and J usage is TRBJ1-1; unclear D gene. The sequence was obtained from a man aged 18 to 29 who received the YFV17D yellow fever vaccine. The CDR3 DNA reads as TGTGCCAGCAGCTTAGCGCTTGGGCGGGACACTGAAGCTTTCTTT. Its protein is CASSLALGRDTEAFF.